Below, 10 T cell receptor beta chains from the same sample are listed, as sequenced in a study of PD-1 blockade in classical Hodgkin lymphoma. Each patient relapsed following autologous stem cell transplantation, and prior brentuximab vedotin exposure differed. TCRdb keeps only in-frame clones here, not all; method: immunoSEQ multiplex PCR. The sample has over 9,000 clones; about 68% are singletons. This material consisted of peripheral blood mononuclear cells (PBMCs), taken at baseline. The receptors shown here come from a human donor with classical Hodgkin lymphoma.

The V gene is TRBV7-2, the J gene TRBJ2-3; 9 bases match TRBD1. Germline V gene lookup returns CDR1 SGHTA and CDR2 FQGNSA. This CDR3 comprises 14 residues. Trimming removed 7 bases from V and 4 bases from J; junction bases left unmatched: 6. CDR3 region: CASTIRTGADTQYF. In DNA form, the CDR3 reads TGTGCCAGCACCATCCGGACAGGGGCAGATACGCAGTATTTT. Based on the CDR3 plus reference TRBV7-2 and TRBJ2-3, the full variable domain is GAGVSQSPSNKVTEKGKDVELRCDPISGHTALYWYRQSLGQGLEFLIYFQGNSAPDKSGLPSDRFSAERTGGSVSTLTIQRTQQEDSAVYLCASTIRTGADTQYFGPGTRLTVL.

The chain combines TRBV4-1 with TRBJ1-1; D gene uncertain. The CDR3 has 13 residues. The germline V and J ends were trimmed by 1 base and 4 bases, with 7 bases remaining between them. CDR1 is MGHRA and CDR2 is YSYEKL in the germline V gene. CDR3 bases: TGCGCCAGCAGCCAAGGCCCTGGCACTGAAGCTTTCTTT. This translates into CASSQGPGTEAFF.

V is TRBV18 and J is TRBJ1-1, with 7 bases identical to TRBD1. The CDR3 contains 13 residues. V lost 2 bases and J lost 7; bases outside the gene matches: 4. Germline V lookup: CDR1 KGHSH, CDR2 LQKENI. The CDR3 is CASSPSGQHEAFF. The CDR3, as DNA: TGTGCCAGCTCACCATCGGGACAGCATGAAGCTTTCTTT.

CDR3 DNA sequence: TGCGCCAGCAGCCAAGTCAATAGCAATCAGCCCCAGCATTTT. It yields the protein CASSQVNSNQPQHF. The chain employs TRBV4-3 and TRBJ1-5; the D is unclear. Germline CDR1 and CDR2: LGHNA and YSLEER. Trimming removed 1 base at V and 0 bases at J, with 4 bases between. The CDR3 runs 14 residues.

This clone is labeled medium-sized (0.01 to 0.1%). The chain has TRBV18 and TRBJ1-2; TRBD1 aligns across 10 bases. The CDR3 runs 14 residues. Per germline, CDR1 KGHSH and CDR2 LQKENI. V lost 3 bases, J lost 5 bases, and 3 bases stayed unmatched. The CDR3 nucleotides read TGTGCCAGCTCACCGGGACAGGGGATGTATGGCTACACCTTC. Its translation is CASSPGQGMYGYTF.

This clone was seen once. The CDR3 bases are TGTGCCAGCAGCGAATGGAGCTCTGGGGCCAACGTCCTGACTTTC. It yields the protein CASSEWSSGANVLTF. The V and J genes are TRBV9 and TRBJ2-6; D is unresolved. The germline gives CDR1 SGDLS, CDR2 YYNGEE. The CDR3 runs to 15 residues. V lost 3 bases to trimming and J lost 0 bases, with 7 bases between them.

The CDR3: CASSGDRQATDTQYF. In DNA, the CDR3 is TGCGCCAGCAGCGGGGACAGGCAAGCCACAGATACGCAGTATTTT. The chain couples TRBV5-1 to TRBJ2-3, with TRBD1 matching over 8 bases. Per the germline V gene, CDR1 is SGHRS and CDR2 is YFSETQ. The CDR3 contains 15 residues. V was pared by 4 bases and J by 2 bases, with 6 bases of the junction left unmatched.

V is TRBV19 and J is TRBJ1-2; D is perhaps TRBD1 (5 bases). The CDR3 is 16 amino acids. The V gene's germline CDR1 is LNHDA and CDR2 SQIVND (reference sequence). V gave up 6 bases and J gave up 4 bases, with 21 bases separating them. The CDR3 DNA follows: TGTGCCAGTAGCACAAATGACCCCCGAGGGGTCTATGGCTACACCTTC. Its translation is CASSTNDPRGVYGYTF. The entire variable domain, with the rest obtained from reference TRBV19 and TRBJ1-2, is as follows: DGGITQSPKYLFRKEGQNVTLSCEQNLNHDAMYWYRQDPGQGLRLIYYSQIVNDFQKGDIAEGYSVSREKKESFPLTVTSAQKNPTAFYLCASSTNDPRGVYGYTFGSGTRLTVV.

The chain carries TRBV25-1 and TRBJ2-2, with unresolved D. There are 14 residues in the CDR3. Deletions cut 4 bases from V and 5 bases from J, with 11 bases between. Germline V gene sequence: CDR1 MGHDK, CDR2 SYGVNS. The CDR3 reads CASSARLETGELFF. CDR3 coding DNA: TGTGCCAGCAGTGCTCGACTGGAAACCGGGGAGCTGTTTTTT.

This clone showed up just a few times. The J gene is TRBJ2-3, the V gene TRBV7-9; 10 bases fit TRBD2. The CDR3 spans 17 residues. Per the germline V gene, CDR1 is SEHNR and CDR2 is FQNEAQ (reference sequence). V dropped 4 bases and J dropped 1; count of bases not matched to a gene: 8. CDR3 nucleotide sequence: TGTGCCAGCAGCTCGGGGCTAGCGGGGGCCCGCACAGATACGCAGTATTTT. Residues: CASSSGLAGARTDTQYF. Variable domain in full (rest from reference TRBV7-9 and TRBJ2-3): DTGVSQNPRHKITKRGQNVTFRCDPISEHNRLYWYRQTLGQGPEFLTYFQNEAQLEKSRLLSDRFSAERPKGSFSTLEIQRTEQGDSAMYLCASSSGLAGARTDTQYFGPGTRLTVL.